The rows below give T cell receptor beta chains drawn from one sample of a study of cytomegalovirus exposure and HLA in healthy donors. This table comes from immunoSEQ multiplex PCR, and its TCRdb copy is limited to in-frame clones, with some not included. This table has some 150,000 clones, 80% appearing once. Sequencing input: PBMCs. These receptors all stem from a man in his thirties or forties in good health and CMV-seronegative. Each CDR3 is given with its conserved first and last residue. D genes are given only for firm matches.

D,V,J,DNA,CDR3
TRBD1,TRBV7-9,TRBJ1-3,TGTTCCAGCAGCTCCACGGGACAGGGCTCTGGAAACACCATATATTTT,CSSSSTGQGSGNTIYF
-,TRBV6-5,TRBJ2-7,TGTGCCAGCAGTTACGCCTCTGGGGCATACGAGCAGTACTTC,CASSYASGAYEQYF
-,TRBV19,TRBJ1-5,TGTGCCAGTAGTACGACAGTCATAGATCAGCCCCAGCATTTT,CASSTTVIDQPQHF
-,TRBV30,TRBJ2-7,TGTGCCTGGAGTCGGGACTCCATAAGCTCCTACGAGCAGTACTTC,CAWSRDSISSYEQYF
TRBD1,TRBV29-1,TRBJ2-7,TGCAGCGTGGCAGGGGGTTCCTCCTACGAGCAGTACTTC,CSVAGGSSYEQYF
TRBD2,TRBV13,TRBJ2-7,TGTGCCAGCAGCTCTAGCGGGTCCCACTACGAGCAGTACTTC,CASSSSGSHYEQYF
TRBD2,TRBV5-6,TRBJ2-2,TGTGCCAGCAGCTTGCTAGCGGGGGGCACCGGGGAGCTGTTTTTT,CASSLLAGGTGELFF
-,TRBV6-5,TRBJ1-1,TGTGCCAGCAGCGGGACGGCCAGGGGCACTGAAGCTTTCTTT,CASSGTARGTEAFF
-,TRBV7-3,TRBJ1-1,TGTGCCAGCAGCTTAGGGGGGGGTCGAGCTTTCTTT,CASSLGGGRAFF
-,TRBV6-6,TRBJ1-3,TGTGCCAGCACAAAGTATAGCTCTGGAAACACCATATATTTT,CASTKYSSGNTIYF
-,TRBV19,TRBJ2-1,TGTGCCAGTAGTGTACAGGGTAAAAATGAGCAGTTCTTC,CASSVQGKNEQFF
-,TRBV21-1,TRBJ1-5,TGTGCCAGCAGCAAAGGCGCAGACTTCAATCAGCCCCAGCATTTT,CASSKGADFNQPQHF
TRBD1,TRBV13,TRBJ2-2,TGTGCCAGCAGCCGAATTACCCCCAGGACAGGGTGGAGGGCCGGGGAGCTGTTTTTT,CASSRITPRTGWRAGELFF
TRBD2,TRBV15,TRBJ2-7,TGTGCCACCAGCCCCGGGCGGGGGGGGCCCTACGAGCAGTACTTC,CATSPGRGGPYEQYF